These T cell receptor beta chains were read from a single sample in a study of PD-1 blockade in classical Hodgkin lymphoma. The table came from immunoSEQ multiplex PCR; TCRdb's copy has only in-frame clones and leaves some out. The data contain some 150,000 clones, about four fifths of them singletons. The sequencing here drew on peripheral blood mononuclear cells (PBMCs), taken before the second cycle of nivolumab. Receptor source: a human donor with classical Hodgkin lymphoma. Both conserved end residues are part of each CDR3. The D gene is left open where the match is weak. The size of a clone is reported for some rows only, either as once, few or many, or as a class for expanded clones.

>NA|TRBV2|TRBJ1-5|NA
CASSEQGDQPQHF
TGTGCCAGCAGTGAACAGGGAGATCAGCCCCAGCATTTT
>TRBD1|TRBV2|TRBJ1-6|NA
CASRGTGGISPLHF
TGTGCCAGCAGGGGGACAGGGGGCATTTCACCCCTCCACTTT
>NA|TRBV10-3|TRBJ1-5|NA
CAISELRVEPQHF
TGTGCCATCAGTGAGTTAAGAGTTGAGCCCCAGCATTTT
>TRBD2|TRBV27|TRBJ2-7|NA
CASRRTSHEQYF
TGTGCCAGCAGACGGACTAGCCACGAGCAGTACTTC
>NA|TRBV7-3|TRBJ2-5|NA
CASSPVLASQETQYF
TGTGCCAGCAGCCCCGTGCTAGCGAGCCAAGAGACCCAGTACTTC
>TRBD2|TRBV9|TRBJ2-1|NA
CASSVGTSGSGTNEQFF
TGTGCCAGCAGCGTAGGAACTAGCGGTAGTGGGACCAATGAGCAGTTCTTC
>TRBD2|TRBV5-4|TRBJ2-5|NA
CASSTSGGPQETQYF
TGTGCCTCCTCGACTAGCGGGGGGCCCCAAGAGACCCAGTACTTC
>NA|TRBV6-5|TRBJ2-3|NA
CASSRGGPPTDTQYF
TGTGCCAGCAGCCGCGGGGGCCCCCCCACAGATACGCAGTATTTT
>TRBD2|TRBV18|TRBJ2-5|NA
CASSPTGGQETQYF
TGTGCCAGCTCACCAACGGGGGGCCAAGAGACCCAGTACTTC
>NA|TRBV7-6|TRBJ1-4|many
CASSQSLQGTNEKLFF
TGTGCCAGCAGCCAATCGCTACAGGGTACTAATGAAAAACTGTTTTTT
>NA|TRBV19|TRBJ2-1|NA
CASSIGGMRWQFF
TGTGCCAGTAGTATAGGGGGAATGAGGTGGCAGTTCTTC
>NA|TRBV4-2|TRBJ2-4|NA
CASSQDGLVQNIQYF
TGTGCCAGCAGCCAAGATGGTCTAGTCCAAAACATTCAGTACTTC
>TRBD1|TRBV18|TRBJ2-5|NA
CASSPLGQGARETQYF
TGTGCCAGCTCACCACTGGGACAGGGGGCGCGGGAGACCCAGTACTTC
>NA|TRBV9|TRBJ1-1|NA
CASSVATPPQGEAFF
TGTGCCAGCAGCGTAGCTACCCCTCCCCAGGGAGAAGCTTTCTTT
>NA|TRBV2|TRBJ1-1|NA
CASSELGQGEAFF
TGTGCCAGCAGTGAATTGGGGCAGGGAGAAGCTTTCTTT
>NA|TRBV6-4|TRBJ1-1|NA
CASSLGRNTEAFF
TGTGCCAGCAGTTTGGGCCGGAACACTGAAGCTTTCTTT
>TRBD2|TRBV4-1|TRBJ2-3|once
CASSPGTSRRTDTQYF
TGCGCCAGCAGCCCCGGGACTAGCCGGCGCACAGATACGCAGTATTTT
>NA|TRBV7-9|TRBJ1-2|NA
CASSLQRGYGYTF
TGTGCCAGCAGCTTACAGCGAGGCTATGGCTACACCTTC
>NA|TRBV7-2|TRBJ2-5|NA
CASSSRTASEAQYF
TGTGCCAGCAGCTCCCGGACAGCCTCGGAGGCCCAGTACTTC
>TRBD1|TRBV6-6|TRBJ2-3|NA
CASSPRDRVADTQYF
TGTGCCAGCAGCCCTCGGGACAGGGTGGCAGATACGCAGTATTTT
>NA|TRBV19|TRBJ1-2|NA
CASSMITLGPEVPVYGYTF
TGTGCCAGTAGTATGATTACCCTAGGGCCGGAGGTTCCAGTATATGGCTACACCTTC
>NA|TRBV14|TRBJ2-2|NA
CASSSIRVTGELFF
TGTGCCAGCAGCTCGATCCGCGTCACCGGGGAGCTGTTTTTT
>TRBD1|TRBV6-6|TRBJ1-4|NA
CASSYPGQGANEKLFF
TGTGCCAGCAGTTACCCGGGACAGGGGGCGAATGAAAAACTGTTTTTT
>TRBD2|TRBV5-4|TRBJ2-1|NA
CASSLGASGNNEQFF
TGTGCCAGCAGCTTAGGGGCTAGCGGTAACAATGAGCAGTTCTTC
>NA|TRBV18|TRBJ2-5|few
CASSPLRGGTEQETQYF
TGTGCCAGCTCACCATTGCGGGGAGGAACCGAACAAGAGACCCAGTACTTC
>TRBD2|TRBV4-3|TRBJ2-1|NA
CASSHGTSGGYNEQFF
TGCGCCAGCAGCCATGGGACTAGCGGGGGGTACAATGAGCAGTTCTTC
>TRBD2|TRBV13|TRBJ2-7|NA
CASSLGGRGHEQYF
TGTGCCAGCAGCTTAGGGGGGAGGGGCCACGAGCAGTACTTC
>NA|TRBV10-3|TRBJ2-7|NA
CAISESDVSSYEQYF
TGTGCCATCAGTGAGTCAGACGTAAGCTCCTACGAGCAGTACTTC
>NA|TRBV30|TRBJ2-5|few
CAWSVLRETQYF
TGTGCCTGGAGTGTACTCAGAGAGACCCAGTACTTC
>TRBD1|TRBV6-5|TRBJ1-5|NA
CASRQGNQPQHF
TGTGCCAGCAGACAGGGGAATCAGCCCCAGCATTTT
>NA|TRBV18|TRBJ2-5|NA
CASSSMRRAEYQETQYF
TGTGCCAGCTCCTCGATGAGGAGGGCCGAGTACCAAGAGACCCAGTACTTC
>NA|TRBV5-4|TRBJ2-6|NA
CASSLAGASGLGANVLTF
TGTGCCAGCAGCTTGGCGGGGGCTAGCGGTCTTGGGGCCAACGTCCTGACTTTC